This T cell receptor (beta chain) was profiled in a study of cytomegalovirus exposure and HLA in healthy donors (dated by TCRdb to between 2016 and 2019). Regarding the research as a whole: According to an earlier analysis of 550 to 700 of the donors, about 180 million T cells yielded over 90 million unique TCR beta sequences and about 280 Gb of sequence data. Roughly 300 gigabases of sequencing data and 70 million to 100 million unique TCR sequences made up an early release that covered several hundred HLA-typed donors. Among the roughly 370 genotyped donors, approximately 82% belonged to the genetic ancestry cluster associated with self-reported Caucasian donors. The study was designed to test whether signatures of past pathogen exposure could be identified by cataloging public T cell receptors. Using immunosequencing, the study profiled T cell repertoires from roughly 650 subjects and related those repertoires to cytomegalovirus serostatus. A separate validation cohort of roughly 120 different subjects was used in addition to the 666-subject first cohort. The study combined high-throughput TCR immunosequencing, statistical association of individual TCRs with disease status, and machine learning to predict cytomegalovirus infection status. A later analysis re-analyzed previously published TCR beta repertoires from about 600 donors and added high-resolution HLA genotyping to study TCR occurrence patterns. The later analysis used no new phenotypic data to find candidate immune exposures, relying instead on TCR beta sequences and their occurrence across donors. An earlier analysis of 587 of the donors applied high-throughput TCR beta sequencing to assess whether each TCR beta V gene segment acted as functional or pseudogenic. Donor age, sex, ethnicity and CMV serostatus were compiled together with the repertoire data. A later genetic analysis used genome-wide SNP genotypes for 398 of the 666 donors, treating that subset as a discovery cohort. All discovery cohort repertoires had been generated on a single sequencing platform. HLA typing included class I and class II loci at four-digit resolution. Typing coverage differed by locus: A, B, C, DRB1 and DQB1 were typed in roughly 629-640 donors, DQA1 in roughly 500, DPA1 in roughly 590, and DPB1 in just under 490. Five DR-DQ haplotypes were handled as single units for association and clustering because linkage in the cohort was strong. On average, 235,054 unique TCR beta nucleotide sequences were sequenced per donor among 350 to 400 genotyped donors of the cohort, with about 17% of those sequences being non-productive.

The germline V gene supplies CDR1 SGDLS and CDR2 YYNGEE. From the cysteine up to the phenylalanine, the CDR3 has a length of 16 residues. The CDR3 DNA has 48 bases and is translated from base 1. V was cut back by 3 bases and J by 3 bases, leaving a gap of 19 bases between them. Library construction relied on the immunoSEQ multiplex PCR assay. For the multiplex PCR, a mixture combining 60 forward primers for TCR Vbeta segments and 13 reverse primers for TCR Jbeta segments was used. Amplification of the CDR3 region of rearranged TCR beta genes was performed with a multiplex PCR assay on genomic DNA. The Illumina HiSeq System was used to sequence the amplified TCR beta libraries as 87-base-pair reads. In the authors' own workflow: In a later analysis, tens of millions of unique TCR beta chains were counted across the roughly 610 repertoires, and approximately 9.9 million of these chains were shared by at least two donors. A nearest-neighbor algorithm error-corrected the raw reads and collapsed the reads into unique sequences, merging closely related sequences to remove PCR and sequencing errors. Alignment of CDR3 sequences to IMGT reference sequences was used to assign V, D and J gene segments. Each retained sequence needed at least a six-nucleotide match to both a V gene segment and a J gene segment. Rearrangements were called productive when the CDR3 lacked stop codons and stayed in frame with V and J; all others were non-productive. CDR3 was defined according to IMGT convention as the region running from the second conserved V-encoded cysteine to the conserved J-encoded phenylalanine. The earlier analysis of about 590 of the donors excluded sequences that lacked an unambiguous match to a single V gene segment. In an earlier analysis of several hundred of the donors, V segments were called functional above 56.7% productive rearrangements and were called segregating when the between-donor standard deviation exceeded 5%. To diagnose cytomegalovirus status from the catalog of TCR beta chain sequences, a statistical classification framework was built. V and J gene assignment, in a later analysis, came from comparing TCR nucleotide sequences with IMGT/GENE-DB human TR gene sequences. The TCRdist pipeline was used in a later analysis to assign CDR3 sequences and most-parsimonious VDJ recombination scenarios. In a later analysis, every TCR beta chain was defined by the combination of its CDR3 amino acid sequence and its V-gene family, and reads without a unique V-gene family were dropped. To address suspected cross-contamination and a sequencing artifact, a later analysis removed 550 to 750 highly shared, low-generation-probability nucleotide sequences. In a later analysis, a clonal expansion index was calculated for each public chain from normalized within-repertoire ranks of inferred template counts. In a later analysis, generation probabilities were computed using a VDJ recombination model fitted to out-of-frame rearrangements, and the results were checked against IGoR. Hypergeometric tests were used in a later analysis to score TCR-TCR, TCR-HLA and TCR-CMV co-occurrence, with a repertoire-size bias correction applied to the TCR pairs. To estimate false discovery rates, a later analysis permuted the HLA or CMV assignments 20 times. A later analysis grouped co-occurring TCRs with DBSCAN, adding TCRdist sequence similarity when clustering within HLA-allele-positive subsets. Repertoires with fewer than 30,000 or more than 120,000 public chains were left out of co-occurrence clustering, as were five repertoires with anomalous nucleotide sharing. In TCRdb, the immuneACCESS table is reduced to in-frame sequences with V and J assigned. These tables do not hold every clone; where another copy was compared, an unresolved V gene accounts for under half, and the others remain unexplained. The V and J calls and clone size were taken over from that table, and D and trimming were inferred from the DNA. Present in this sample are 90,000 to 100,000 clones, roughly 76% of which were seen just once. The ten biggest clones cover roughly 20% of the sample.

On the study overall, not on this receptor specifically: An earlier analysis of approximately 540 of the donors showed that most TCR beta V segments appeared in productive rearrangements either about 87% or about 30% of the time, which broadly matched IMGT annotations. A later analysis associated 17,000 or so TCR beta sequences with specific HLA alleles at a false discovery rate of 0.05. Most TCR sequences were seen in very few donors, while some public TCRs were found in many individuals. In a later genetic analysis, fewer N-insertions in productive TCRs were reported among donors in an Asian-associated ancestry cluster than the roughly 710-donor mean. In a later analysis, most CMV-associated TCR beta chains were found to appear HLA-restricted, with HLA associations seemingly driven largely by CMV exposure. A later analysis reported that several top co-occurrence clusters appeared linked to parvovirus B19, influenza, CMV and Epstein-Barr virus. Because the 87-base-pair reads could not distinguish some IMGT-functional V segments, including TRBV6-2 and TRBV6-3, those segments were excluded. Strong co-occurrence of HLA alleles, especially DR and DQ, made assigning TCR associations to individual alleles difficult. V-gene and J-gene trimming of TCR beta chains was associated with a missense DCLRE1C variant in a later genetic analysis, and the association was replicated in an independent cohort. Cytomegalovirus status was reported to be diagnosed by the classifier with high specificity and sensitivity in both the original and validation cohorts. The authors suggested that the approach could potentially be extended to other disease states and immunological phenotypes. Roughly uniform sequencing depth across donors was assumed in presence/absence analyses, although this assumption may not hold. The cohort was sequenced for TCR beta chains only, and without alpha or paired-chain data the features that could be detected were limited. Because HLA typing was unavailable for some donors at each locus, only the typed subset was used in association tests. A later analysis found that TCR association rates varied across HLA loci, with DRB1 alleles showing the most associated TCRs and HLA-C alleles the fewest. Roughly 17 rarely observed V segments, including chromosome 9 orphons, were excluded from the earlier analysis of a few hundred of the donors because counts were too low. The sequencing pipeline was judged likely to have produced a cluster of highly shared sequence variants as a technical artifact. Three of the identified cytomegalovirus-associated TCR beta chains were confirmed in vitro to be specific for cytomegalovirus antigens. The study listed 164 TCR beta chains as associated with cytomegalovirus. Correlated functional status among segregating V segments might reflect linkage disequilibrium, but an unknown experimental factor could not be ruled out. The only immune exposure information available for the cohort was CMV serostatus. A later analysis found that HLA-associated TCR beta chains were more clonally expanded and had lower generation probabilities than equally common non-associated chains. A further reported finding was that TCR beta sequences accurately predicted the HLA-A and HLA-B alleles for most subjects in the first cohort.

Details on this clone: It lacks a known antigen. No qualities accompany the bases; no much larger clone lies one base away.

The cohort was made up of roughly 670 healthy bone marrow donors. Cohort members were all nominally healthy when sampled, although unrecorded immune exposures were likely present. The donor was CMV seropositive and belonged to the group of about 290 seropositive cohort members. A peripheral blood sample was provided by each donor, and peripheral blood mononuclear cells were used for TCR beta sequencing. Genomic DNA extraction from the blood cell samples was performed with the Qiagen DNeasy Blood Extraction Kit. The receptor comes from a woman in her sixties in good health and CMV-seropositive. The rearranged chain carries TRBV9 and TRBJ2-7, and perhaps TRBD2 as D gene, on 5 matching bases. The sequenced sample was PBMCs. CDR3 region: CASSAGGSHPLYEQYF. Here is the DNA: TGTGCCAGCAGCGCTGGAGGCTCACACCCTCTCTACGAGCAGTACTTC.